This T cell receptor beta chain was captured by sequencing in a study of T cell repertoires in cytomegalovirus infection. About the study: A matching HLA type, together with CMV infection, was signaled by public TCR beta signatures.

From the reads, TCRdb called clonotypes with MiXCR, one entry per CDR3 protein. The sample has some 70,000 distinct CDR3 sequences; around 21% are singletons. Germline-derived CDR1 and CDR2 are SGHNT and YENEEA. Trimming stripped 5 bases from V and 4 bases from J, with 17 bases between. The length of the CDR3 is 15 residues. A few counts support this clonotype. Its cognate antigen is unknown. Points from the study as a whole: Across the ex vivo response, the dominant clonotypes were HLA-C-restricted CMV-specific TCR beta clonotypes. Accumulated public TCR beta family frequency recognized individuals carrying CMV together with the relevant HLA.

This receptor was obtained from a human donor in good health (CMV status not recorded). Some clones in this sample may be carry-over from other donors' samples. What was sequenced was PBMCs, sequenced either directly or after in vitro stimulation (not recorded which). The chain combines TRBV11-3 with TRBJ1-1, with D possibly TRBD1 on 5 matching bases. For the CDR3, the DNA is TGTGCCAGCAGCCCACAACCAGGGATCTTCACTGAAGCTTTCTTT. Protein sequence: CASSPQPGIFTEAFF.